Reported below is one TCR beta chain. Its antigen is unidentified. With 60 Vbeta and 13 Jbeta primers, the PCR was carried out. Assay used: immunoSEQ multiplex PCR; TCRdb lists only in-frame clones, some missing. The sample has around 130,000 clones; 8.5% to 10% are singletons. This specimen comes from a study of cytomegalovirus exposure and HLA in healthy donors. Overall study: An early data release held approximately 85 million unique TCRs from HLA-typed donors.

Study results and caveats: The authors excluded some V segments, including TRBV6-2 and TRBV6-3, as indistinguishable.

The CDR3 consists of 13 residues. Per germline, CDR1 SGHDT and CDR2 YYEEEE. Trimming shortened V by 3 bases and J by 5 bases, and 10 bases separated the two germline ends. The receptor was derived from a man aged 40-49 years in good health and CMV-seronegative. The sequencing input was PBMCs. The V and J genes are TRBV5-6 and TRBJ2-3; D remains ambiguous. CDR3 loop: CASSSRPGDTQYF. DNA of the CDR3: TGTGCCAGCAGCTCCAGACCAGGAGATACGCAGTATTTT.